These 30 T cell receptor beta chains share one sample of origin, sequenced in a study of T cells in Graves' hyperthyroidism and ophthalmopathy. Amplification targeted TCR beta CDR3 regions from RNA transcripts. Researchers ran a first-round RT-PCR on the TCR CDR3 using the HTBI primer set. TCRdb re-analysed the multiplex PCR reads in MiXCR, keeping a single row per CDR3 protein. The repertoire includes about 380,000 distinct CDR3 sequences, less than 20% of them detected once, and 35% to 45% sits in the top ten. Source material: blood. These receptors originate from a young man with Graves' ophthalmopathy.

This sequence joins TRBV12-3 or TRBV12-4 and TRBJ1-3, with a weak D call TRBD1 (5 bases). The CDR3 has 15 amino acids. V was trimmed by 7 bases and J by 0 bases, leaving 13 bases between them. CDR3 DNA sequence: TGTGCCAGCACCTCTTTGACAGTCTCTGGAAACACCATATATTTT. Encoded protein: CASTSLTVSGNTIYF.

CDR3: CASSLAVSLTDTQYF. In DNA, the CDR3 is TGTGCCAGCAGCTTAGCAGTCTCCCTCACAGATACGCAGTATTTT. The chain is built from TRBV7-9 and TRBJ2-3; D ambiguous. This CDR3 region has 15 residues. The germline V and J ends were trimmed by 0 bases and 2 bases, with 9 bases remaining between them. The germline V gene encodes CDR1 SEHNR and CDR2 FQNEAQ (reference sequence).

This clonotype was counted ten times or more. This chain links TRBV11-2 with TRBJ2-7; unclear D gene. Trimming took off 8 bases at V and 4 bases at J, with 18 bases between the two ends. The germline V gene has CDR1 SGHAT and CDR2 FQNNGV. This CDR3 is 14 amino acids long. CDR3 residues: CASSPGVSAYEQYF. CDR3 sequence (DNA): TGTGCCAGCTCCCCGGGTGTTTCGGCGTACGAGCAGTACTTC.

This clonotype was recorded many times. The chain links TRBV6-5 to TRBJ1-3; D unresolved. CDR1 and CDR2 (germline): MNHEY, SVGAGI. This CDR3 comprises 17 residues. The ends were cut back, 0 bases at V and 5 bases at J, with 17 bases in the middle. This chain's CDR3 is CASSYSPDLVARNTIYF. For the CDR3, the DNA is TGTGCCAGCAGTTACTCGCCAGACCTTGTGGCAAGAAACACCATATATTTT.

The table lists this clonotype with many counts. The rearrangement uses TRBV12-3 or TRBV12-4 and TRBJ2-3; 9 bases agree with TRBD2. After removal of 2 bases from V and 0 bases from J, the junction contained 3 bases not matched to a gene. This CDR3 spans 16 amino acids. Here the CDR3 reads CASSLLAGASTDTQYF. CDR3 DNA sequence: TGTGCCAGCAGTTTATTAGCGGGGGCCAGCACAGATACGCAGTATTTT.

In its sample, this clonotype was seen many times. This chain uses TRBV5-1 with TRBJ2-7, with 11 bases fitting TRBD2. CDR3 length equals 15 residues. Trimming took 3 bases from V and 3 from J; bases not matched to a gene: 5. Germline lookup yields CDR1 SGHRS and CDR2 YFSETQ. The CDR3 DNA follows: TGCGCCAGCAGCTCGGGAGGGACTAGCGGCTACGAGCAGTACTTC. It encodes CASSSGGTSGYEQYF.

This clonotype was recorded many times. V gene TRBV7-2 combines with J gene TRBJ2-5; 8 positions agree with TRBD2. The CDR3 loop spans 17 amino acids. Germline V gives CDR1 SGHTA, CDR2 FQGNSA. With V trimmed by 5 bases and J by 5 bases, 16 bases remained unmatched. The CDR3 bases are TGTGCCAGCAGCCCACATGCCCCAGCGGGGGTTAAGGAGACCCAGTACTTC. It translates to CASSPHAPAGVKETQYF.

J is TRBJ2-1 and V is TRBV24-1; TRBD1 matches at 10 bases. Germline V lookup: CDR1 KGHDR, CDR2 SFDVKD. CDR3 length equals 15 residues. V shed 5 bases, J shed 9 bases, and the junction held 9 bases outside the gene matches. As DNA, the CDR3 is TGTGCCACCAGTGTTCCGGGACAGGGGAGGGGTGAGCAGTTCTTC. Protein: CATSVPGQGRGEQFF.

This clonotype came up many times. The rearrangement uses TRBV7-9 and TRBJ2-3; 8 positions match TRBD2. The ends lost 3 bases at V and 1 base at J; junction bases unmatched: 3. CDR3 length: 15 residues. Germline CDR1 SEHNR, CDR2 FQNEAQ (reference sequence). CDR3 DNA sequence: TGTGCCAGCAGCTTGAGTAGCGGGGGCACAGATACGCAGTATTTT. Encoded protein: CASSLSSGGTDTQYF.

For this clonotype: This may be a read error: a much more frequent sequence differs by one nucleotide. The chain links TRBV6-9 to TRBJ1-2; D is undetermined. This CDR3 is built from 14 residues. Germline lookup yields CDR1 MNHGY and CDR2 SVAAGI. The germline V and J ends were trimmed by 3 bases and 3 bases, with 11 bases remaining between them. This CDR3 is CASSYVTADYGYTF. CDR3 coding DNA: TGTGCCAGCAGTTACGTGACCGCTGACTATGGCTACACCTTC.

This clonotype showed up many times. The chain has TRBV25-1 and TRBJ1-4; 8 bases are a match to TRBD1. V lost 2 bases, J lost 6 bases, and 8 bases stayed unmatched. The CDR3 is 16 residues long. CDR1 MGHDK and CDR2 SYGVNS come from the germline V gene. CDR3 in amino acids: CASSEGTGQSDEKLFF. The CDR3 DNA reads TGTGCCAGCAGTGAAGGGACAGGCCAGTCGGATGAAAAACTGTTTTTT.

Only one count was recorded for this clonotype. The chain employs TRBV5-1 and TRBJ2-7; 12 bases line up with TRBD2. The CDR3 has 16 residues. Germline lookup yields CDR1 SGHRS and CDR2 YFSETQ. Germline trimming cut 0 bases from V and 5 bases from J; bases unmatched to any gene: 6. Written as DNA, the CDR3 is TGCGCCAGCAGCTTGGCCCCGACTAGCGGGAGCGACGAGCAGTACTTC. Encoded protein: CASSLAPTSGSDEQYF.

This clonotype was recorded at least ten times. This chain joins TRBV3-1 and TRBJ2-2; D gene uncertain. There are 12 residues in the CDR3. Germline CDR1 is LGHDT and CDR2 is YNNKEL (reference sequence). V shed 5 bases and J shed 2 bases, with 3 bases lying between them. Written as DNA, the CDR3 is TGTGCCAGCAGCGTTAACACCGGGGAGCTGTTTTTT. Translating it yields CASSVNTGELFF.

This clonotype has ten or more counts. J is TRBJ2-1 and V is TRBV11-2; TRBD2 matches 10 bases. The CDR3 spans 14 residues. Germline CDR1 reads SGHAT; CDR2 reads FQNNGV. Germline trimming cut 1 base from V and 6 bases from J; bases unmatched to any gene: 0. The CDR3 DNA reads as TGTGCCAGCAGCTTAGGGACTAGCGGCAATGAGCAGTTCTTC. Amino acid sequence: CASSLGTSGNEQFF.

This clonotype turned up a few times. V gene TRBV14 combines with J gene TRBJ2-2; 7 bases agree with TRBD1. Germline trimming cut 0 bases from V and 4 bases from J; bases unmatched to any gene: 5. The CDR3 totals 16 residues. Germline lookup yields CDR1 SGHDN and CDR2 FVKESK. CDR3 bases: TGTGCCAGCAGCCAAGATTCTCAGGGGGTCACCGGGGAGCTGTTTTTT. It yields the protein CASSQDSQGVTGELFF.

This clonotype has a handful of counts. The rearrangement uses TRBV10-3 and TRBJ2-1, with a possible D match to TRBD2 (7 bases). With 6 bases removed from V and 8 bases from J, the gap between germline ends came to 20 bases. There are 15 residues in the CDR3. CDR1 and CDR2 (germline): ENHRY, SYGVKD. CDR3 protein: CAIRDTWGGADEQFF. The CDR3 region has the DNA TGTGCCATCAGGGATACGTGGGGGGGCGCGGATGAGCAGTTCTTC.

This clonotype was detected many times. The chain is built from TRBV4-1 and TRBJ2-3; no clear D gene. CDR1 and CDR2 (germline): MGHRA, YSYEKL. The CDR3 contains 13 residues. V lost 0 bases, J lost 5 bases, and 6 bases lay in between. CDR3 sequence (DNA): TGCGCCAGCAGCCAAGACCCTAGAGATACGCAGTATTTT. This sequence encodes CASSQDPRDTQYF.

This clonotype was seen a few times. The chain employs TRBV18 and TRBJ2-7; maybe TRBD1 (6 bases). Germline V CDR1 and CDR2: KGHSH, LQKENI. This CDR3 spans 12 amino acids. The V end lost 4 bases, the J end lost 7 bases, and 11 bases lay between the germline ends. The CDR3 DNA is TGTGCCAGCTCACTGGACAGACAGGAGCAGTACTTC. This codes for CASSLDRQEQYF.

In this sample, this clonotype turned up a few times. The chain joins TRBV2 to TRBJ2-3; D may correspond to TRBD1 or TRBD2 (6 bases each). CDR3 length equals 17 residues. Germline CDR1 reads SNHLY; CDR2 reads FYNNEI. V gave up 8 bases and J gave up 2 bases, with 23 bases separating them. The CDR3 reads CASSPPRRGPYTDTQYF. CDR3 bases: TGTGCCAGCTCACCACCAAGACGGGGGCCTTACACAGATACGCAGTATTTT.

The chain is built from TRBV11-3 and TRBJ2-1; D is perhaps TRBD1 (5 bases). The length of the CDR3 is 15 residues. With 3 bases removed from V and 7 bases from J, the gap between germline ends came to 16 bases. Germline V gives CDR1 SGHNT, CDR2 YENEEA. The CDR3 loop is CASSLLGARLNEQFF. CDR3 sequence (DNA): TGTGCCAGCAGCTTGCTTGGGGCGCGGTTGAATGAGCAGTTCTTC.

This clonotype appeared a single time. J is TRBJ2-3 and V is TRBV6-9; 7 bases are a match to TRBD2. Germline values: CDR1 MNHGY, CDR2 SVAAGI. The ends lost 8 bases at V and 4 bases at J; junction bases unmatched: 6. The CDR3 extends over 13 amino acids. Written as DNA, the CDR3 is TGTGCCAGCCTGTGGGGGGGGTCAGATACGCAGTATTTT. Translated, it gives CASLWGGSDTQYF.

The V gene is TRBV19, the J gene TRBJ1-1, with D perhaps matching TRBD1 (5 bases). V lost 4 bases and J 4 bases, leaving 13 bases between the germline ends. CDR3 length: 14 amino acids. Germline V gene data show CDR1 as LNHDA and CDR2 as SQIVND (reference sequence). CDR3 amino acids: CASSTPGLITEAFF. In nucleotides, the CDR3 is TGTGCCAGTAGTACGCCGGGACTCATCACTGAAGCTTTCTTT.

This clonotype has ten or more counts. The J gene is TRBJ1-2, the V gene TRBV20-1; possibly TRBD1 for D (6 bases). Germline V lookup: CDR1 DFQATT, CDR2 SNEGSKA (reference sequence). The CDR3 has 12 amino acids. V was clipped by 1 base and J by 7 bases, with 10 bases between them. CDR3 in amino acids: CSARAGASGYTF. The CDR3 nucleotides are TGCAGTGCTAGAGCAGGGGCTAGTGGCTACACCTTC.

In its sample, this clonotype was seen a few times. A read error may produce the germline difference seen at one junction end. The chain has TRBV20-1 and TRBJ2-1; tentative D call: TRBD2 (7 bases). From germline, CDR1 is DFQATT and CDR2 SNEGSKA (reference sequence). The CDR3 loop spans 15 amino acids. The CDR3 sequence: CSARESGGPYNEQFF. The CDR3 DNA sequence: TGCAGTGCTAGAGAGTCGGGGGGCCCCTATAATGAGCAGTTCTTC.

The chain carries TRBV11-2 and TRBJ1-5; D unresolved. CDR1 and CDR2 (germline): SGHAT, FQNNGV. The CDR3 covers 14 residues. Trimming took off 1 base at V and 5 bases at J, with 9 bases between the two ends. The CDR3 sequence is CASSLVSGDQPQHF. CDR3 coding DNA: TGTGCCAGCAGCTTAGTGTCAGGCGATCAGCCCCAGCATTTT.

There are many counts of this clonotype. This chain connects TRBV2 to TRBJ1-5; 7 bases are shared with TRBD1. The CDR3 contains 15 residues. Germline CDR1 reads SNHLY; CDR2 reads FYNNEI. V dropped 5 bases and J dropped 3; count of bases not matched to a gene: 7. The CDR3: CASSWTGGFNQPQHF. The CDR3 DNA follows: TGTGCCAGCAGTTGGACAGGTGGATTCAATCAGCCCCAGCATTTT.

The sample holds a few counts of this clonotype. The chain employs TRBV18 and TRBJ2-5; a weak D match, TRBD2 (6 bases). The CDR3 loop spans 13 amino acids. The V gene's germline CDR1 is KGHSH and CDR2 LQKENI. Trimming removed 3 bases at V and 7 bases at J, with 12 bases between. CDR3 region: CASSPGLGGTQYF. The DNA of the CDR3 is TGTGCCAGCTCACCGGGACTTGGCGGGACCCAGTACTTC.

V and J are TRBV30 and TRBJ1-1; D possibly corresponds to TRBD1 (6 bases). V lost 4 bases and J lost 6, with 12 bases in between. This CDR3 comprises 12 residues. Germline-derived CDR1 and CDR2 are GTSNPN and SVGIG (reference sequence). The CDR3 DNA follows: TGTGCCTGGATCCGACAGGACGCTGAAGCTTTCTTT. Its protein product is CAWIRQDAEAFF.

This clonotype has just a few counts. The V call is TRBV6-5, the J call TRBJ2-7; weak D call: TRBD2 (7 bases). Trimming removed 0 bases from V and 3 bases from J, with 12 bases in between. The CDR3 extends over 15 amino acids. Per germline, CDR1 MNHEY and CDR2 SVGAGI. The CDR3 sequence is CASSYSWGGLYEQYF. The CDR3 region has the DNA TGTGCCAGCAGTTACTCTTGGGGGGGCCTCTACGAGCAGTACTTC.

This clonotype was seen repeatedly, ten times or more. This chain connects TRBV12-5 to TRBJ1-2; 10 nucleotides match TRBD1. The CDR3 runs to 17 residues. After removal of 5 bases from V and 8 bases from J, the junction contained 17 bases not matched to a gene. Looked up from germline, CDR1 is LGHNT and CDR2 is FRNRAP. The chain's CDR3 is CASGPPRSRDRGRGYTF. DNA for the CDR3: TGTGCTAGTGGTCCTCCCCGCAGCAGAGACAGGGGGCGAGGCTACACCTTC.